This TCR beta chain was recovered during a study of cytomegalovirus exposure and HLA in healthy donors. Study in general: Later, an analysis reported that the 110 or so validation repertoires had used the same platform as the approximately 670 first-cohort repertoires. Findings of the study overall: A few CMV-associated chains were confirmed in vitro to be specific for CMV antigens. Most TCR sequences were uncommon, yet certain public TCRs appeared in many donors. Investigators reported approximately 150 TCR beta chains as tied to cytomegalovirus.

This CDR3 is 14 amino acids long. Germline V CDR1 and CDR2: SGHKS, YYEKEE (reference sequence). The junction had 9 bases not matched to a gene; V was cut back by 3 bases and J by 7 bases. TCRdb's table, derived via immunoSEQ multiplex PCR, lists solely in-frame clones and lacks some. The table has 190,000 or so clones, roughly 80% seen once. On this clone: The antigen is not known.

What was sequenced was PBMCs. This chain uses TRBV5-5 with TRBJ2-5; 7 nucleotides agree with TRBD2. The sequence was collected from a young woman in good health and CMV-seropositive. The CDR3: CASSSPAGTVTQYF. CDR3 nucleotides: TGTGCCAGCAGCTCCCCAGCGGGGACGGTGACCCAGTACTTC.